The 30 T cell receptor beta chains in this list originate from one sample, sequenced in a study of post-analysis software for immune sequencing data. Study findings and constraints: TRBV5-6, TRBV5-1 and TRBV20-1 belonged to a set of roughly 5 TRBV segments that were more frequent in patients than controls.

Antigen specificity for these receptors is unknown. Researchers reported that TCR beta cDNA libraries carried unique molecular identifiers. Each CDR3 protein gets one entry after TCRdb re-called the PCR reads with MiXCR. The repertoire has hundreds of thousands of distinct CDR3 sequences, around 40% of them found once; the top ten carry 12%. The sequencing input was blood. The receptors shown here come from a girl aged 5-17 years with multiple sclerosis.

This clonotype was seen a few times. V is TRBV6-6 and J is TRBJ2-1; D might be TRBD1 or TRBD2, each matching 5 bases. The CDR3 spans 17 residues. The germline gives CDR1 MNHNY, CDR2 SVGAGI (reference sequence). Trimming removed 7 bases from V and 6 bases from J, with 25 bases in between. The CDR3 DNA reads as TGTGCCAGCACCCATAATCCCGGTGGGACCGACGGCAATGAGCAGTTCTTC. Translating it yields CASTHNPGGTDGNEQFF.

This clonotype was seen more than once but under ten times. CDR3 sequence: CASSQDWAGTSIETQYF. The CDR3 DNA sequence: TGCGCCAGCAGCCAAGATTGGGCCGGGACTAGCATCGAGACCCAGTACTTC. V is TRBV4-1 and J is TRBJ2-5; TRBD2 matches 9 bases. The CDR3 is made up of 17 amino acids. V lost 0 bases and J lost 5; bases outside the gene matches: 10. Germline CDR1 reads MGHRA; CDR2 reads YSYEKL.

This clonotype was seen a few times. The chain couples TRBV28 to TRBJ2-4; D might be TRBD2 (5 bases). The length of the CDR3 is 16 residues. With 1 base removed from V and 6 bases from J, the gap between germline ends came to 16 bases. CDR1 and CDR2 from the germline V gene are MDHEN and SYDVKM. CDR3: CASSLYIPGVLNIQYF. The CDR3 DNA follows: TGTGCCAGCAGTTTATATATCCCCGGGGTCCTAAACATTCAGTACTTC.

The CDR3 reads CSADLTSGSTDTQYF. In nucleotides, the CDR3 is TGCAGTGCTGATCTGACTAGCGGGAGCACAGATACGCAGTATTTT. The V and J genes are TRBV20-1 and TRBJ2-3; 10 positions agree with TRBD2. In germline, CDR1 is DFQATT, CDR2 SNEGSKA (reference sequence). The V and J ends lost 5 bases and 0 bases, in that order; junction bases with no gene match: 5. The CDR3 is 15 amino acids.

This chain's CDR3 is CASSWGQDHPEAFF. CDR3 bases: TGTGCCAGCAGCTGGGGACAGGATCATCCTGAAGCTTTCTTT. The chain joins TRBV7-9 to TRBJ1-1; 8 bases agree with TRBD1. The CDR3 spans 14 residues. J gave up 6 bases and V 4 bases, and 7 bases lay outside the gene matches. The germline V gene has CDR1 SEHNR and CDR2 FQNEAQ (reference sequence).

This clonotype occurred a few times. The V gene is TRBV28, the J gene TRBJ2-3, with D possibly called TRBD1 or TRBD2 (7 bases each). The CDR3 totals 16 residues. Germline-derived CDR1 and CDR2 are MDHEN and SYDVKM. The germline V and J ends were trimmed by 7 bases and 5 bases, with 22 bases remaining between them. CDR3 bases: TGTGCCAGCACCCAGGGGGGGGCGAGTACGGGAGATACGCAGTATTTT. It translates to CASTQGGASTGDTQYF.

This clonotype occurred many times. The chain uses TRBV29-1 and TRBJ2-7, with TRBD1 matching 11 bases. V gave up 3 bases and J gave up 7 bases; unmatched junction bases: 5. This CDR3 has 13 amino acids. In germline, CDR1 is SQVTM, CDR2 ANQGSEA. The CDR3 nucleotides are TGCAGCGTTGACGGACAGGGGGCGAGGGAGCAGTACTTC. Translating it yields CSVDGQGAREQYF.

This clonotype was detected only a few times. V and J are TRBV12-3 or TRBV12-4 and TRBJ2-1; 9 bases are shared with TRBD2. CDR3 length: 15 amino acids. V lost 3 bases and J lost 6; bases outside the gene matches: 6. CDR3 in DNA: TGTGCCAGCAGTTTGGTACTAGCGGGTATCAATGAGCAGTTCTTC. Its translation: CASSLVLAGINEQFF.

The V gene is TRBV28, the J gene TRBJ2-3; 7 bases agree with TRBD2. This CDR3 is built from 15 residues. Germline CDR1 MDHEN, CDR2 SYDVKM. The V segment lost 2 bases and the J segment 1 base; nucleotides outside the gene matches: 3. This CDR3 reads CASSLMGGGTDTQYF. In DNA form, the CDR3 reads TGTGCCAGCAGTTTAATGGGGGGGGGCACAGATACGCAGTATTTT.

This clonotype was recorded once. V usage is TRBV4-1 and J usage is TRBJ2-1; 10 bases line up with TRBD1. Trimming removed 7 bases from V and 9 bases from J; junction bases left unmatched: 6. The CDR3 extends over 13 amino acids. Germline V gene data show CDR1 as MGHRA and CDR2 as YSYEKL. The CDR3 loop is CASKTGGRSEQFF. The CDR3 nucleotides read TGCGCCAGCAAGACAGGGGGCCGAAGTGAGCAGTTCTTC.

The sample holds a few counts of this clonotype. The rearrangement uses TRBV20-1 and TRBJ2-1; TRBD2 matches 8 bases. Germline V gives CDR1 DFQATT, CDR2 SNEGSKA (reference sequence). Trimming cost V 5 bases and J 5 bases; bases outside gene matches: 8. The CDR3 consists of 14 residues. CDR3 DNA sequence: TGCAGTGCTCCCCCCCCAGCGGGGGACAATGAGCAGTTCTTC. Its protein product is CSAPPPAGDNEQFF.

The genes are TRBV28 and TRBJ2-1; TRBD2 matches at 10 bases. CDR1 and CDR2 from the germline V gene are MDHEN and SYDVKM. The CDR3 sequence is 16 residues long. Trimming cost V 5 bases and J 6 bases; bases outside gene matches: 10. CDR3 DNA sequence: TGTGCCAGCAGTGAGCCTGGGCTAGCGGGAGTCAATGAGCAGTTCTTC. As protein: CASSEPGLAGVNEQFF.

This clonotype was seen only a few times. This chain joins TRBV6-5 and TRBJ1-5; 8 bases match TRBD1. J lost 5 bases, V lost 6 bases, and 6 bases had no gene match. Per germline, CDR1 MNHEY and CDR2 SVGAGI. CDR3 length: 14 residues. The CDR3, as DNA: TGTGCCAGCAGAAAGGACAGGGAAGATCAGCCCCAGCATTTT. This encodes CASRKDREDQPQHF.

This clonotype showed up just a few times. The chain recombines TRBV6-2 or TRBV6-3 with TRBJ2-4; TRBD2 matches at 13 bases. CDR3 size: 18 residues. Trimming at V came to 9 bases and at J to 1 base, leaving 12 bases not matched to a gene. From germline, CDR1 is MNHEY and CDR2 SVGEGT. The CDR3 protein is CARTTGTSGMIAKNIQYF. The CDR3 coding sequence is TGTGCCAGGACGACCGGGACTAGCGGGATGATCGCCAAAAACATTCAGTACTTC.

The chain recombines TRBV7-3 with TRBJ2-5, with D hard to call. The CDR3 sequence is 13 residues long. Deletions cut 4 bases from V and 4 bases from J, with 10 bases between. The germline V gene encodes CDR1 SGHTA and CDR2 FQGTGA. The CDR3 bases are TGTGCCAGCAGCTGGCAGTACCGAGAGACCCAGTACTTC. Amino acid sequence: CASSWQYRETQYF.

Comment on this clonotype: One end of the junction does not line up with germline, which may come from a read error. This rearrangement joins TRBV7-7 to TRBJ2-1; TRBD2 aligns across 8 bases. Germline-derived CDR1 and CDR2 are SSHAT and FNYEAQ (reference sequence). There are 18 residues in the CDR3. CDR3 amino acids: CASSLGPAVAGRQREQFF. The CDR3 nucleotides are TGTGCTAGCAGCTTAGGCCCGGCGGTAGCGGGACGGCAAAGGGAGCAGTTCTTC.

The chain recombines TRBV7-9 with TRBJ2-7; D might be TRBD2 (6 bases). The CDR3 length is 14 residues. CDR1 is SEHNR, CDR2 FQNEAQ, per germline (reference sequence). V was trimmed by 3 bases and J by 4 bases, leaving 13 bases between them. CDR3 DNA sequence: TGTGCCAGCAGCTTGAGTGGGGGGATTTACGAGCAGTACTTC. Protein sequence: CASSLSGGIYEQYF.

This clonotype was counted a few times. The rearrangement uses TRBV7-2 and TRBJ1-2; D perhaps matches TRBD1 (5 bases). The CDR3 runs to 13 residues. Per germline, CDR1 SGHTA and CDR2 FQGNSA. Trimming stripped 4 bases from V and 5 bases from J, with 11 bases between. CDR3 in amino acids: CASSSSGYYGYTF. CDR3 nucleotide sequence: TGTGCCAGCAGCTCCTCAGGGTATTATGGCTACACCTTC.

The rearrangement uses TRBV5-1 and TRBJ2-1; D ambiguous. This CDR3 has 16 amino acids. V lost 0 bases, J lost 0 bases, and 10 bases lay in between. Germline V gene data show CDR1 as SGHRS and CDR2 as YFSETQ. The CDR3 DNA is TGCGCCAGCAGCTTGGTAGGCAGCAACTCCTACAATGAGCAGTTCTTC. This encodes CASSLVGSNSYNEQFF.

The chain carries TRBV9 and TRBJ2-1; D not certain. CDR1 and CDR2 from the germline V gene are SGDLS and YYNGEE. This CDR3 has 14 residues. V dropped 0 bases and J dropped 8 bases, with 12 bases sitting between them. CDR3 amino acids: CASSVGDSIDEQFF. The DNA for the CDR3 is TGTGCCAGCAGCGTAGGTGATAGTATAGATGAGCAGTTCTTC.

This clonotype was detected a few times. This rearrangement joins TRBV4-1 to TRBJ1-4; TRBD1 might be the D (5 bases). Germline-derived CDR1 and CDR2 are MGHRA and YSYEKL. V gave up 2 bases and J gave up 3 bases, with 10 bases separating them. This CDR3 has 15 amino acids. CDR3 protein: CASSQSQGPNEKLFF. The CDR3 DNA reads TGCGCCAGCAGCCAAAGTCAGGGCCCTAATGAAAAACTGTTTTTT.

This chain connects TRBV29-1 to TRBJ2-3; D remains ambiguous. Per the germline V gene, CDR1 is SQVTM and CDR2 is ANQGSEA. Trimming left V 4 bases short and J 2 bases short, with 10 bases between. The CDR3 spans 13 residues. CDR3 DNA: TGCAGCGTTGGGAGTAGGGCCACAGATACGCAGTATTTT. It encodes CSVGSRATDTQYF.

This clonotype was counted a few times. The chain links TRBV5-1 to TRBJ2-7; the match to TRBD1 covers 10 bases. This CDR3 region has 15 residues. V gave up 4 bases and J gave up 0 bases; unmatched junction bases: 4. Germline V gene lookup returns CDR1 SGHRS and CDR2 YFSETQ. The CDR3 nucleotides are TGCGCCAGCAGCAACGGGACAGGGGACTCCTACGAGCAGTACTTC. It is translated as CASSNGTGDSYEQYF. The whole variable domain, filled in from reference TRBV5-1 and TRBJ2-7, reads KAGVTQTPRYLIKTRGQQVTLSCSPISGHRSVSWYQQTPGQGLQFLFEYFSETQRNKGNFPGRFSGRQFSNSRSEMNVSTLELGDSALYLCASSNGTGDSYEQYFGPGTRLTVT.

The J gene is TRBJ1-1, the V gene TRBV29-1; D gene unclear. The CDR3 is 11 residues long. CDR1 and CDR2 from the germline V gene are SQVTM and ANQGSEA. The V end was cut by 4 bases, the J end by 7 bases, with 10 bases between. CDR3 bases: TGCAGCGTTGGAATCCGGGGTGAAGCTTTCTTT. It is translated as CSVGIRGEAFF.

J is TRBJ2-5 and V is TRBV10-3; 7 bases map to TRBD2. The CDR3 spans 14 residues. Germline CDR1 reads ENHRY; CDR2 reads SYGVKD. J gave up 3 bases and V 2 bases, and 3 bases lay outside the gene matches. This CDR3 is CAISESSGKETQYF. The CDR3 nucleotides are TGTGCCATCAGTGAGAGCAGCGGGAAAGAGACCCAGTACTTC.

The CDR3 loop is CASSLDAAGGGTDTQYF. The CDR3, as DNA: TGCGCCAGCAGCTTGGATGCTGCGGGAGGTGGAACAGATACGCAGTATTTT. The V and J genes are TRBV5-1 and TRBJ2-3, with 8 bases aligning to TRBD2. The CDR3 is 17 residues long. Unmatched junction bases numbered 9, after V lost 0 bases and J lost 3 bases. Germline V lookup: CDR1 SGHRS, CDR2 YFSETQ.

This chain joins TRBV29-1 and TRBJ2-5; D may be TRBD2 (5 bases). CDR3 length equals 13 residues. Deletions cut 6 bases from V and 3 bases from J, with 14 bases between. Looked up from germline, CDR1 is SQVTM and CDR2 is ANQGSEA. In DNA, the CDR3 is TGCAGCGTGGGAGCGGTACCCAAAGAGACCCAGTACTTC. Translating it yields CSVGAVPKETQYF.

The chain has TRBV7-2 and TRBJ1-5; the match to TRBD1 covers 8 bases. The V segment lost 11 bases and the J segment 0 bases; nucleotides outside the gene matches: 15. Germline V gives CDR1 SGHTA, CDR2 FQGNSA. The CDR3 consists of 17 residues. The CDR3 DNA sequence: TGTGCCCCCGGACAGGGAAAGGACGGATTTAGCAATCAGCCCCAGCATTTT. Translating it yields CAPGQGKDGFSNQPQHF.

The chain combines TRBV24-1 with TRBJ2-5; 7 positions agree with TRBD2. The trim removed 4 bases at V and 2 bases at J, leaving 6 bases unmatched. The CDR3 is 15 amino acids. Germline V CDR1 and CDR2: KGHDR, SFDVKD. The CDR3 DNA is TGTGCCACCAGTGACCGCAGCGGGATACAAGAGACCCAGTACTTC. Translating it yields CATSDRSGIQETQYF.

V and J are TRBV21-1 and TRBJ2-3; the table's TRBD1 call for D was not verified on the DNA. TRBV21-1 is designated a pseudogene. The CDR3 consists of 16 residues. The CDR3, as DNA: TGTGCCAGCAGCGGTCCCGGGACAGGGGAGTGTGATACGCAGTATTTT. Its protein is CASSGPGTGECDTQYF.